The following is a T cell receptor (beta chain) sequence with its context. Antigen specificity is unknown. Each donor gave ten milliliters of peripheral blood. This record belongs to a study of blood T cells in healthy people across ages. Study-wide results and limits: Donor CMV status, an unknown factor, possibly confounded changes in expanded clonotypes. Estimates of diversity drawn from one million T cells were considered underestimates.

Through a sample-barcoded 5' primer and a J-beta primer mix, a second PCR was run for roughly 6 to 12 cycles. TCRdb independently ran MiXCR on the 5' RACE reads; one entry per CDR3 protein. The table includes hundreds of thousands of distinct CDR3 sequences, roughly three fifths detected once. CDR1 and CDR2 from the germline V gene are DFQATT and SNEGSKA (reference sequence). V was clipped by 6 bases and J by 8 bases; unmatched bases: 11. This CDR3 has 14 amino acids. This clonotype originated in a man aged 55 to 70 in good health. J is TRBJ2-7 and V is TRBV20-1; the match to TRBD1 covers 12 bases. The sequencing input was blood. CDR3 nucleotide sequence: TGCAGTGCAGGGGACAGGGGGCGACCTGGGAAGCAGTACTTC. Translating gives CSAGDRGRPGKQYF.